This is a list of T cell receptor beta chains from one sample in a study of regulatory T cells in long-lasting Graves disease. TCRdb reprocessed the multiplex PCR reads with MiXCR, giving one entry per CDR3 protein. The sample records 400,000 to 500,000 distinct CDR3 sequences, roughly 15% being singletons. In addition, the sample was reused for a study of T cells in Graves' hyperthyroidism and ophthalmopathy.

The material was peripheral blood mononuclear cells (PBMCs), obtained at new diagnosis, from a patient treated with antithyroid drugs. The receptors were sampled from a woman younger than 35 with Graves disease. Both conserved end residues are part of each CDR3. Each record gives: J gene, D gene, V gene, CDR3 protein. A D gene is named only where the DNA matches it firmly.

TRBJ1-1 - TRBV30 CAQRVIMNTEAFF
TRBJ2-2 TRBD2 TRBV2 CASSEVGGRSERGELFF
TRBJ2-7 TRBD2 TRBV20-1 CSASTNLGTRGYEQYF
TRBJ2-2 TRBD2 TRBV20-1 CSASWLAGVGELFF
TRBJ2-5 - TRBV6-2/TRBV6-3 CASSEMRQISQYF
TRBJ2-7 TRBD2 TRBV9 CASSRGLEGWEQYF
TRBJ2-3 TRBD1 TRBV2 CASNRDRDTDTQYF
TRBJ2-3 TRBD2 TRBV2 CASSEELAGGPTDTQYF
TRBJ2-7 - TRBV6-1 CASGRLATYEQYF
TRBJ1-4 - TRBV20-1 CSARDFSNGRRNEKLFF
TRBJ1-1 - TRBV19 CASSIDTGRTEAFF
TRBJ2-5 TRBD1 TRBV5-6 CASSFRTGGRGTQYF
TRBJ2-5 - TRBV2 CASAGEDRAETQYF
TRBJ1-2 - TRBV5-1 CASSPEQDYGYTF
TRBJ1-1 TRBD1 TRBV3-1 CASSQEGGTGTEAFF
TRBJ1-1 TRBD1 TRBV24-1 CATNHRGRAFF
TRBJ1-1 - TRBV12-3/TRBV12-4 CASSLTRGTEAFF
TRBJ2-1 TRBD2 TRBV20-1 CSASSGRNNEQFF
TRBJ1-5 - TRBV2 CASSAVYSNQPQHF
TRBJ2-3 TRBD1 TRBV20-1 CSAKFGQAGTDTQYF
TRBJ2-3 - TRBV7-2 CASSFLGGKSTDTQYF
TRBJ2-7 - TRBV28 CASSRGEQYF
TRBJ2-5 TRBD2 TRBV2 CASSEREIYQETQYF
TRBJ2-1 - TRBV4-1 CASSQVDQVTDEQFF
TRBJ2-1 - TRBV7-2 CASSLVLGGRYNEQFF
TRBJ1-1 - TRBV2 CASIRGYTEAFF
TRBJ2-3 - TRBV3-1 CASSPDPGPITDTQYF
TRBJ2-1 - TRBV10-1 CASSELGSRDTEQFF
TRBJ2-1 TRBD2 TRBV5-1 CASRASGYNEQFF
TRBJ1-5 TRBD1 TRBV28 CAVPGQGNQLQHF
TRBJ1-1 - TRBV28 CASSLTNGNTEAFF
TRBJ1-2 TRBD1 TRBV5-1 CASSLGTGDYGYTF
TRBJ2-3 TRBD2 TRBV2 CASSEVTSGTDTQYF
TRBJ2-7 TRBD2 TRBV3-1 CASSQSRTSGHSYEQYF
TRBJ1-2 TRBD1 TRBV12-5 CASGSTIPGRDRGPNGYTF
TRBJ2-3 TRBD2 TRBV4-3 CASSQRSGSTDTQYF
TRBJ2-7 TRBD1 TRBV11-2 CASSLGTGNYEQYF
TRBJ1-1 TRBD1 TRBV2 CASRAGTGINTEAFF
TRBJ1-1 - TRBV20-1 CSASYGTNTEAFF
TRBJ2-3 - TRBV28 CASMEGGLRDGTQYF
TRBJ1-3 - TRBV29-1 CSVEGTASSGNTIYF
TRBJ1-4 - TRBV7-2 CASSPPRSGTNEKLFF
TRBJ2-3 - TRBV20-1 CSASVGGVTDTQYF
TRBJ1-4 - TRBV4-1 CASSQAQGATNEKLFF
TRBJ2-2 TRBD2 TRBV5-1 CASSLNGRVTTGELFF
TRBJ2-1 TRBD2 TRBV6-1 CASREAGIVNEQFF
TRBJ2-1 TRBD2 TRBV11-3 CASSLEASGIYNEQFF
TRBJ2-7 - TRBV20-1 CNAMDSYEQYF
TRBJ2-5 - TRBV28 CASSSSGLEETQYF
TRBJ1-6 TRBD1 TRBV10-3 CATQGAPNSPLHF
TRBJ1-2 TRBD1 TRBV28 CASRTGMGGYTF
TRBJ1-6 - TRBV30 CAWKFYREDGSSYNSPLHF